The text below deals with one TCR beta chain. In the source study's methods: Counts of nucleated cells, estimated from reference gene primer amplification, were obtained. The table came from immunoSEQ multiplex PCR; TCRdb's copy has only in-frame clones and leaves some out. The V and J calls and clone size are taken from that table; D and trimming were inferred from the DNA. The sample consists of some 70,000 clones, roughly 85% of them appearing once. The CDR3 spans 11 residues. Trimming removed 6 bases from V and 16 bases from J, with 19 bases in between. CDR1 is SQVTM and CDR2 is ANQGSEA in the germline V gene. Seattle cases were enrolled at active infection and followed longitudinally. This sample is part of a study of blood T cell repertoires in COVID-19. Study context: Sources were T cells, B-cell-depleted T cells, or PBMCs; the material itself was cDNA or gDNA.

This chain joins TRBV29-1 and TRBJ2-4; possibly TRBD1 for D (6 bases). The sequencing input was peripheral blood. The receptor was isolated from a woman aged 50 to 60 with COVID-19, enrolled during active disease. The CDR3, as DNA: TGCAGCGTGGTTAAGGGGGAGAAAGTCTACTTC. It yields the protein CSVVKGEKVYF. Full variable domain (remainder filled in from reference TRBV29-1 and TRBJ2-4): SAVISQKPSRDICQRGTSLTIQCQVDSQVTMMFWYRQQPGQSLTLIATANQGSEATYESGFVIDKFPISRPNLTFSTLTVSNMSPEDSSIYLCSVVKGEKVYFGAGTRLSVL.